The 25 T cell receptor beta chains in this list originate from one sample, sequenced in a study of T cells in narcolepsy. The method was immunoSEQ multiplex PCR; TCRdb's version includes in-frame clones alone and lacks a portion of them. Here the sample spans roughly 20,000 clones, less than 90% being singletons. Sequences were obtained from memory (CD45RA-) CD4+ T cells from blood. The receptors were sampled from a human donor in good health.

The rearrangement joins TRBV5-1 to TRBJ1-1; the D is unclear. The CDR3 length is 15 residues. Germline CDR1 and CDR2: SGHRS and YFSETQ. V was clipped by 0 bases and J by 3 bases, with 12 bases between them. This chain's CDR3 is CASSLVFRADTEAFF. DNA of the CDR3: TGCGCCAGCAGCTTGGTTTTCCGGGCCGACACTGAAGCTTTCTTT.

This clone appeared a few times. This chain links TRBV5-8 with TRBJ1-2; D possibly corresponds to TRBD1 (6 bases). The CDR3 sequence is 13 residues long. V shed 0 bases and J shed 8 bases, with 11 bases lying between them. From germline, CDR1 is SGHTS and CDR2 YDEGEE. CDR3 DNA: TGTGCCAGCAGCTTGGACAGGGAAGGCGGCTACACCTTC. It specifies CASSLDREGGYTF.

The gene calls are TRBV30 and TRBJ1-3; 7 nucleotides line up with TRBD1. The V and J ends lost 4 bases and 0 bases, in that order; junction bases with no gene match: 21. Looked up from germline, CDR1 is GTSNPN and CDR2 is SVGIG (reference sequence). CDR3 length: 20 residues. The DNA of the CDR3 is TGTGCCTGGATCACCCCATGGGGACAGCCTATGCCGAGCTCTGGAAACACCATATATTTT. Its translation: CAWITPWGQPMPSSGNTIYF.

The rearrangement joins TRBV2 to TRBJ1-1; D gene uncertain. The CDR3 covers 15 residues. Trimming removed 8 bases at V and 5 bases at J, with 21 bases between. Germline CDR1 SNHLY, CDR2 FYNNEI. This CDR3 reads CASREQGPPGTEAFF. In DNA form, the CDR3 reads TGTGCCAGCCGAGAGCAAGGGCCCCCTGGGACTGAAGCTTTCTTT.

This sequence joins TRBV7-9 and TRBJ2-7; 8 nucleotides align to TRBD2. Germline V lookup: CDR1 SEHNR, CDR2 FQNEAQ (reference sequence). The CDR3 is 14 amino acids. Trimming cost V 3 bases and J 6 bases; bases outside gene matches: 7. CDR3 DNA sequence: TGTGCCAGCAGCTTGGGGCTAGCGGGTTCCGAGCAGTACTTC. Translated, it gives CASSLGLAGSEQYF.

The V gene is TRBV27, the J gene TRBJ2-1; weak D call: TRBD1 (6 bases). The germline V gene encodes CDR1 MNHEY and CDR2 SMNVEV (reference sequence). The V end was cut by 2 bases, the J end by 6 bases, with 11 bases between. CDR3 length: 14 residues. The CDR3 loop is CASSLDRSGNEQFF. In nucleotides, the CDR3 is TGTGCCAGCAGTTTAGACAGGTCGGGCAATGAGCAGTTCTTC.

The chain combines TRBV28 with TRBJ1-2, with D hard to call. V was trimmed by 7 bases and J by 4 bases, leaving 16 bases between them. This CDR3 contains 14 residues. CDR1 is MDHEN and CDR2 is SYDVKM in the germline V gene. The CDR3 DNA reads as TGTGCCAGCAAGATGAGTGGGCGCGGCTATGGCTACACCTTC. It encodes CASKMSGRGYGYTF.

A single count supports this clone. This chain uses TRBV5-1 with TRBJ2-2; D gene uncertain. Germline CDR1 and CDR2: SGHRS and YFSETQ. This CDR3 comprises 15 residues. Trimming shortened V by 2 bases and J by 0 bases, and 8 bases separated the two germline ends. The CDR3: CASSFVQTNTGELFF. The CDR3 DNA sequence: TGCGCCAGCAGCTTTGTACAGACGAACACCGGGGAGCTGTTTTTT. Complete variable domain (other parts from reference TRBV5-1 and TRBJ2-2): KAGVTQTPRYLIKTRGQQVTLSCSPISGHRSVSWYQQTPGQGLQFLFEYFSETQRNKGNFPGRFSGRQFSNSRSEMNVSTLELGDSALYLCASSFVQTNTGELFFGEGSRLTVL.

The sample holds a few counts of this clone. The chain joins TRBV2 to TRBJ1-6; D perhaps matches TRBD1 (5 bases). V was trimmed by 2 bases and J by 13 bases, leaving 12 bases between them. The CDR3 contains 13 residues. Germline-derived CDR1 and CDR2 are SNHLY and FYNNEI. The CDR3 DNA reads TGTGCCAGCAGTGAAAGCCAGGGTCTGCCCCTCCACTTT. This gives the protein CASSESQGLPLHF.

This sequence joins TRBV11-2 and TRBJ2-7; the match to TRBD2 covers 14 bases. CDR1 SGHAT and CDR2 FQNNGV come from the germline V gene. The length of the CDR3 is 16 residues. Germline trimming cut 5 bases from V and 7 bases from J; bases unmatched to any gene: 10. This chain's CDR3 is CASSARRLAGGREQYF. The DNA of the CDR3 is TGTGCCAGCAGCGCGCGGCGACTAGCGGGAGGGCGAGAGCAGTACTTC. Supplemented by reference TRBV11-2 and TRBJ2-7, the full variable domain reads EAGVAQSPRYKIIEKRQSVAFWCNPISGHATLYWYQQILGQGPKLLIQFQNNGVVDDSQLPKDRFSAERLKGVDSTLKIQPAKLEDSAVYLCASSARRLAGGREQYFGPGTRLTVT.

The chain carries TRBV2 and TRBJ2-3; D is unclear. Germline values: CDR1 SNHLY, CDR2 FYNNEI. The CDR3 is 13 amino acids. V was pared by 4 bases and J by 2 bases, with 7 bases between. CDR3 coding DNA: TGTGCCAGCAGTGCCGACCTCACAGATACGCAGTATTTT. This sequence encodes CASSADLTDTQYF.

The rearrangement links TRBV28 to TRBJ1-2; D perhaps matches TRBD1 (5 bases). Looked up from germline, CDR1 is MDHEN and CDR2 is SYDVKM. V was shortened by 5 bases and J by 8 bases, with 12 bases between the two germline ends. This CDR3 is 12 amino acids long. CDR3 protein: CASSPGQRGYTF. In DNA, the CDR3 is TGTGCCAGCAGTCCAGGGCAACGAGGCTACACCTTC.

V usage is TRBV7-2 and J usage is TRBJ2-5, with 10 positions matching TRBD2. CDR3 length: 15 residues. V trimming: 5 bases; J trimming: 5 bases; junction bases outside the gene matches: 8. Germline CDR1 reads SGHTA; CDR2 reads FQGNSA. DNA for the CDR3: TGTGCCAGCAGCGTTAGCGGGGGGATAGTCGAGACCCAGTACTTC. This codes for CASSVSGGIVETQYF.

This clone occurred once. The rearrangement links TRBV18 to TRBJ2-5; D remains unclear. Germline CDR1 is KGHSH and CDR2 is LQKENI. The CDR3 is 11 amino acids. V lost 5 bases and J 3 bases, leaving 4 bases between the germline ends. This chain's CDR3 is CASSSKETQYF. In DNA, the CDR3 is TGTGCCAGCTCATCTAAAGAGACCCAGTACTTC. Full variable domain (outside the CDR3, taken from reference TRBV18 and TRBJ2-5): NAGVMQNPRHLVRRRGQEARLRCSPMKGHSHVYWYRQLPEEGLKFMVYLQKENIIDESGMPKERFSAEFPKEGPSILRIQQVVRGDSAAYFCASSSKETQYFGPGTRLLVL.

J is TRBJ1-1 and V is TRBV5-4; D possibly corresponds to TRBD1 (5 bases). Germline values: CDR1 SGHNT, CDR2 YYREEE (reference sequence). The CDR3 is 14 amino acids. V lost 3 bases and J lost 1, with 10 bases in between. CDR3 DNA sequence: TGTGCCAGCAGCTATCCAGGGACGAACACTGAAGCTTTCTTT. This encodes CASSYPGTNTEAFF.

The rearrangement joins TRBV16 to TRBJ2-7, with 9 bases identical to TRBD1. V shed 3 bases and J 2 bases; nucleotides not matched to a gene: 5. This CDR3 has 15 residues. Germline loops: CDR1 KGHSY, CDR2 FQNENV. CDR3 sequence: CASSQDRGTTYEQYF. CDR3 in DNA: TGTGCCAGCAGCCAGGACAGGGGCACTACCTACGAGCAGTACTTC. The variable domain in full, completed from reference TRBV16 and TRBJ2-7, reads GEEVAQTPKHLVRGEGQKAKLYCAPIKGHSYVFWYQQVLKNEFKFLISFQNENVFDETGMPKERFSAKCLPNSPCSLEIQATKLEDSAVYFCASSQDRGTTYEQYFGPGTRLTVT.

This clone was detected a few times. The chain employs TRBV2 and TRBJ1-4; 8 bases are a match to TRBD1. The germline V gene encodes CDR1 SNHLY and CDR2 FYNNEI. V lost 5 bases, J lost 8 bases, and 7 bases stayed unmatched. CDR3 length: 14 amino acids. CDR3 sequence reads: CASSSNRGEEKLFF. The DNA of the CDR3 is TGTGCCAGCAGTTCGAACAGGGGGGAAGAAAAACTGTTTTTT.

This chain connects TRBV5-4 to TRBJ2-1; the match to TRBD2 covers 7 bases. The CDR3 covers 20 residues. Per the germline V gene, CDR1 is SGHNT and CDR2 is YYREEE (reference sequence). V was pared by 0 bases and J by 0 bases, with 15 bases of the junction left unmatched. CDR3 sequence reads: CASSLGDTRGSTSSYNEQFF. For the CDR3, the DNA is TGTGCCAGCAGCTTGGGTGACACTCGCGGGAGCACAAGCTCCTACAATGAGCAGTTCTTC. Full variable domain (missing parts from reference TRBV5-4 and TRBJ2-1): ETGVTQSPTHLIKTRGQQVTLRCSSQSGHNTVSWYQQALGQGPQFIFQYYREEENGRGNFPPRFSGLQFPNYSSELNVNALELDDSALYLCASSLGDTRGSTSSYNEQFFGPGTRLTVL.

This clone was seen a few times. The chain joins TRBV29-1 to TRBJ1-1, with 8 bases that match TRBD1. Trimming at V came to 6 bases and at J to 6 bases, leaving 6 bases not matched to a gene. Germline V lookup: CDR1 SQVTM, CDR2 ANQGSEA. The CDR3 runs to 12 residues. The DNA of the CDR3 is TGCAGCGTGAACAGGGGGGCGGCTGAAGCTTTCTTT. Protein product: CSVNRGAAEAFF.

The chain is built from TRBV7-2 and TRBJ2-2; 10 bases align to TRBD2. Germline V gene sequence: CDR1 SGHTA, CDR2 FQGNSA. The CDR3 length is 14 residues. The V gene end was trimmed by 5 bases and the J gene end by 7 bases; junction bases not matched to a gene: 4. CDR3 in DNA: TGTGCCAGCAGCCCGACTAGCGGGTACGGGGAGCTGTTTTTT. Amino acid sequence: CASSPTSGYGELFF.

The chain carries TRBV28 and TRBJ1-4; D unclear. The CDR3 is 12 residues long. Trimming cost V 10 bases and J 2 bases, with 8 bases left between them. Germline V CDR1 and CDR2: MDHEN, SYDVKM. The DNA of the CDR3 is TGTGCCACCCGGAAGACTAATGAAAAACTGTTTTTT. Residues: CATRKTNEKLFF.

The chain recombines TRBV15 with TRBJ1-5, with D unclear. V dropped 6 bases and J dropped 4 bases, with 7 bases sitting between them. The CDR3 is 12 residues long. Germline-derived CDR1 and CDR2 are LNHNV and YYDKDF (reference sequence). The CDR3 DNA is TGTGCCACCAGTACGCCGAATCAGCCCCAGCATTTT. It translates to CATSTPNQPQHF.

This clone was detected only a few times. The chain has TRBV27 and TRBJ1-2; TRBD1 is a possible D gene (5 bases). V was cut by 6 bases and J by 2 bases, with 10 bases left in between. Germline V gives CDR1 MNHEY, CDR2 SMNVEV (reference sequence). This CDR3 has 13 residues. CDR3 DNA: TGTGCCAGCAGCCGAGAGGGGAACTATGGCTACACCTTC. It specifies CASSREGNYGYTF.

The DNA for the CDR3 is TGCGCCAGCAGCTTCGGAGGGGGGCCATACAATGAGCAGTTCTTC. As protein: CASSFGGGPYNEQFF. This rearrangement joins TRBV5-1 to TRBJ2-1, with D perhaps assigned TRBD1 or TRBD2 (6 bases each). Trimming removed 2 bases at V and 4 bases at J, with 13 bases between. The CDR3 has 15 residues. From germline, CDR1 is SGHRS and CDR2 YFSETQ.

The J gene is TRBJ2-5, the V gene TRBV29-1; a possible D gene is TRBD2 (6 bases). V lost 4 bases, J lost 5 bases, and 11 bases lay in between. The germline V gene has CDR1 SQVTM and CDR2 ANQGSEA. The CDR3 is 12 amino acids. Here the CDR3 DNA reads TGCAGCGTTGCGAGGAGGGGTGAGACCCAGTACTTC. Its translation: CSVARRGETQYF.